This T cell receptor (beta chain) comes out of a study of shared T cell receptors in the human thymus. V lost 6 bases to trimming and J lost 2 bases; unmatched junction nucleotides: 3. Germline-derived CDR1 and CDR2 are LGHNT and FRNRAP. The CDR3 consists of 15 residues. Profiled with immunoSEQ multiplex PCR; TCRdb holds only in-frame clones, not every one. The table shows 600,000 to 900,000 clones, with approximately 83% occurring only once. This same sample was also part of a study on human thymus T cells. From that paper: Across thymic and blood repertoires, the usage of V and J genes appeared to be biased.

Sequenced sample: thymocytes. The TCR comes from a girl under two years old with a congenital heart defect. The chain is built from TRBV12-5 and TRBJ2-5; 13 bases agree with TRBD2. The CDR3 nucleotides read TGTGCTAGTGGGATGACTAGCGGGGGGCAAGAGACCCAGTACTTC. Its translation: CASGMTSGGQETQYF.